What follows is one T cell receptor (beta chain) and its context. Its antigen target is currently unknown. Qualities for individual bases were not recorded, and no much larger clone is one base off. The source of the sample is a study of a mutant IDH1 vaccine in newly diagnosed glioma (dated by TCRdb to the early 2020s). For the wider study: Patients were given eight vaccinations, in weeks 1, 3, 5, 7, 11, 15, 19 and 23, which matched visits V03 through V10. Prior to enrollment, patients had been given standard therapy consisting of radiotherapy alone, temozolomide alone, or radiochemotherapy with temozolomide, with the combination given to most patients. Vaccination began 4-6 weeks after radiotherapy alone, or alongside temozolomide cycles in the chemotherapy-containing groups. The approximately 32 treated patients were around 62% male and around 40% female, with a mean age of about 38 years. For exploratory analyses, longitudinal TCRB deep sequencing was carried out in about 25 treated patients wherever samples were available. Six visits were used for peripheral blood collection: V03 (baseline), V05, V07, V10, V12 and V13. Overall study results and their limits: Immune responses induced by the vaccine were seen in over 80% of patients across multiple MHC alleles. According to the authors, sample limitations meant that analyses of patient blood samples could not be reproduced. No apparent relationship was observed between pseudoprogression and alterations in the top peripheral T cell clonotypes detected by TCRB sequencing. Availability determined which PBMC samples were chosen for TCRB deep sequencing.

To prepare the library, the immunoSEQ multiplex PCR assay was applied. The hsTCRB Kit was used according to the manufacturer's protocol to amplify rearranged TCR beta chain sequences. Sequencing of TCRB libraries was carried out on an Illumina MiSeq. The original pipeline was this. The proprietary platform of the kit vendor was used for demultiplexing, trimming and gene mapping. TCRdb stores this immuneACCESS table with in-frame sequences only. Part of the clones is absent; in the studies checked, under half of the shortfall reflects unresolved V genes, and no reason is known for the rest. The DNA gave D and trimming, while V, J and clone size come from that table. For this sample there are about 56,000 clones; over 80% appear just once. Jointly, the top ten make up roughly 1.4% of the sample. The time point label corresponds to: week 23, last vaccination. Each vaccine dose, consisting of 300 ug of a 20-mer mutant IDH1 peptide in Montanide, was administered subcutaneously with topical imiquimod. Donors had newly diagnosed WHO grade 3 or 4 IDH1-mutant astrocytomas with loss of nuclear ATRX. The samples were drawn from NOA16, a multicentre, single-arm, open-label phase I trial in Germany that tested a mutant IDH1 peptide vaccine in humans for the first time. Genomic DNA for TCRB sequencing was extracted from EDTA blood using the DNeasy Blood and Tissue Kit.

This TCR was sampled from a middle-aged man with glioma. The sample here was PBMCs, taken from a glioma patient whose treatment included an IDH1 peptide vaccine.

The DNA sequence is given as TGCGCCACTACGGCGGGGGGACAGGAGTCGGATGGCTACACCTTC. This gives the protein CATTAGGQESDGYTF. The chain joins TRBV5-1 to TRBJ1-2; 8 of the junction bases match TRBD1. V lost 9 bases and J lost 6 bases, and the count of bases not matched to a germline gene is 16. The CDR3 spans 15 residues, from the cysteine through the phenylalanine. Here the CDR3 DNA is all that survives: 45 bases in frame from base 1. The germline V gene gives CDR1 as SGHRS and CDR2 as YFSETQ.